Listed here are 2 T cell receptor beta chains from one sample, sequenced in a study of glioma-infiltrating T cells after dendritic cell vaccination. Measured with immunoSEQ multiplex PCR; TCRdb has only the in-frame clones, and not every one. The sample carries roughly 85,000 clones, about 85% recorded once. Time point reported: after dendritic cell vaccination, including at tumor progression/relapse. Sample: blood, taken after dendritic cell vaccination. Receptors originate from a human donor with glioblastoma.

V and J are TRBV19 and TRBJ2-5, with 12 positions matching TRBD1. The germline V gene encodes CDR1 LNHDA and CDR2 SQIVND (reference sequence). This CDR3 spans 17 amino acids. V gave up 4 bases and J gave up 5 bases; unmatched junction bases: 11. CDR3 sequence reads: CASSKEGTGGYLETQYF. The CDR3 nucleotides are TGTGCCAGTAGTAAGGAAGGGACAGGGGGCTATTTGGAGACCCAGTACTTC. The entire variable domain, with the rest obtained from reference TRBV19 and TRBJ2-5, is as follows: DGGITQSPKYLFRKEGQNVTLSCEQNLNHDAMYWYRQDPGQGLRLIYYSQIVNDFQKGDIAEGYSVSREKKESFPLTVTSAQKNPTAFYLCASSKEGTGGYLETQYFGPGTRLLVL.

The chain recombines TRBV7-6 with TRBJ1-4; no definite D call. The V and J ends lost 11 bases and 0 bases respectively, with 7 bases between them. Germline CDR1 reads SGHVS; CDR2 reads FNYEAQ. The CDR3 covers 12 residues. The CDR3 region has the DNA TGTGCCTCGAGGGCAACTAATGAAAAACTGTTTTTT. Translating it yields CASRATNEKLFF.